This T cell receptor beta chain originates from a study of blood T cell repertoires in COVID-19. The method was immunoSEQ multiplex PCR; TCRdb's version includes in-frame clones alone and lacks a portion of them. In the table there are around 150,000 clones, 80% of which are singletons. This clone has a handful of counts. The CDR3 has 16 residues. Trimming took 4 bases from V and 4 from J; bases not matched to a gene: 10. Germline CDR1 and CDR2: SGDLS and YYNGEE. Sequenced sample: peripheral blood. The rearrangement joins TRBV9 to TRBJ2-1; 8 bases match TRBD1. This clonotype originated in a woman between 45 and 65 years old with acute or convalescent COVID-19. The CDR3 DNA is TGTGCCAGCAGCCCCCACACCCAGGGGGCATACAATGAGCAGTTCTTC. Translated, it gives CASSPHTQGAYNEQFF.